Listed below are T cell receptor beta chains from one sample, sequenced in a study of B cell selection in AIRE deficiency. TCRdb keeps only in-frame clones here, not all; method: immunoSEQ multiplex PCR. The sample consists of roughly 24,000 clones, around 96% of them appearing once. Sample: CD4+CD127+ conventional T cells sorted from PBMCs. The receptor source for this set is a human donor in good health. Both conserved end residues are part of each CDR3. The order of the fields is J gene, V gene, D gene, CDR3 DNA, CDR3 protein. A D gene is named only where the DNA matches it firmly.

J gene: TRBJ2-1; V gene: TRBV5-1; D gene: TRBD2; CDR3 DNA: TGCGCCAGCAGCCTGACTAGCGGGGGGGCCTATGAGCAGTTCTTC; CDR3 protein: CASSLTSGGAYEQFF
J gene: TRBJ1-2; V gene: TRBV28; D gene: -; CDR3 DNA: TGTGCCAGCAGTCAGGGGCAGGGTGGGTATGGCTACACCTTC; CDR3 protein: CASSQGQGGYGYTF
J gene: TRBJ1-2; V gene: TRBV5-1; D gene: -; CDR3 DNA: TGCGCCAGCAGCTTGGGACGGGGGCCCGAAGACTATGGCTACACCTTC; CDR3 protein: CASSLGRGPEDYGYTF
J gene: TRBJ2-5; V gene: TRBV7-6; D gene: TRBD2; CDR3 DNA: TGTGCCAGCAGCTTAGGCGGGGGGTACCAAGAGACCCAGTACTTC; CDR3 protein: CASSLGGGYQETQYF
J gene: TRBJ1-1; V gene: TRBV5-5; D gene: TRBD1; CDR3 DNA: TGTGCCAGCAGCCCGGCAGGGGGCGCGAGGAACACTGAAGCTTTCTTT; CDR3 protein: CASSPAGGARNTEAFF
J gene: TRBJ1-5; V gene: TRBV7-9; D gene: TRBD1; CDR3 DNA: TGTGCCAGCAGCCTACAGGGGGAGGGTCAGCCCCAGCATTTT; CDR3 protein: CASSLQGEGQPQHF
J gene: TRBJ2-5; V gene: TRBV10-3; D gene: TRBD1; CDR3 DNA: TGTGCCATCAGTGGAGGGACAGGGGGCGAGGGAGAGACCCAGTACTTC; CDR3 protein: CAISGGTGGEGETQYF
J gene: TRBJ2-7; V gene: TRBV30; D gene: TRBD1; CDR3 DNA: TGTGCCTGGGGGGACAGCTACGAGCAGTACTTC; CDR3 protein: CAWGDSYEQYF
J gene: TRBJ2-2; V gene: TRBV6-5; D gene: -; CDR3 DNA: -; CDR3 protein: CASRAGEFGAGELFF
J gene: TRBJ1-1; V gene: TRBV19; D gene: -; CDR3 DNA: TGTGCCAGTAGTCGGGTCGCAGGATTGAACACTGAAGCTTTCTTT; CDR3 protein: CASSRVAGLNTEAFF
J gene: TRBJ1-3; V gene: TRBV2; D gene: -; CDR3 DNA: TGTGCCAGCAGTGAAGGGACGGGCCTCGGAAACACCATATATTTT; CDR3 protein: CASSEGTGLGNTIYF
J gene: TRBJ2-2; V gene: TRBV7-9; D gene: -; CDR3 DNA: TGTGCCAGCAGCATTACAGGACCCGGGGAGCTGTTTTTT; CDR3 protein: CASSITGPGELFF
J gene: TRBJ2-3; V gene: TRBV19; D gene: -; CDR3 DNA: TGTGCCAGCCTGTCGGACCGACAAGGTACGCAGTATTTT; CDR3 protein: CASLSDRQGTQYF
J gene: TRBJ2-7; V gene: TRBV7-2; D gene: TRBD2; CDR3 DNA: TGTGCCCGGGGGGGGTACGAGCAGTACTTC; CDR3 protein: CARGGYEQYF
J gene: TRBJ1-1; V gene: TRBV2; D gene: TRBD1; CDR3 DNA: TGTGCCAGCAGTCCCCTGACAGGGCCCTTCGGGATTGAAGCTTTCTTT; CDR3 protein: CASSPLTGPFGIEAFF
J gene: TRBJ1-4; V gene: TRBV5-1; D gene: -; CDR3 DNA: TGCGCCAGCAGCTTGACGGGGGGCGCGGGTGAAAAACTGTTTTTT; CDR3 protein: CASSLTGGAGEKLFF
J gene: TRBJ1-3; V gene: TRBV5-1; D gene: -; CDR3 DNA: TGCGCCAGCAGCTTGGAGGGAAACACCATATATTTT; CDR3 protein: CASSLEGNTIYF
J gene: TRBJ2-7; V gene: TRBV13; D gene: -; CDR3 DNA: TGTGCCAGCAGCGCCGACTACTCCTACGAGCAGTACTTC; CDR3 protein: CASSADYSYEQYF
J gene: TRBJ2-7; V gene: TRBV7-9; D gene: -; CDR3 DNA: TGTGCCAGCAGCTCCGACATCCCCCCCTACGAGCAGTACTTC; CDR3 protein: CASSSDIPPYEQYF
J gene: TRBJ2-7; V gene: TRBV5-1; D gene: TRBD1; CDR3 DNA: TGCGCCAGCAGCAGGGGACAGGGTGACGAGCAGTACTTC; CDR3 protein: CASSRGQGDEQYF
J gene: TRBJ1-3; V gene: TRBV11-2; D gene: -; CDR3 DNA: TGTGCCAGCAGACCAGGGTTTTTCTCCTCTGGAAACACCATATATTTT; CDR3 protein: CASRPGFFSSGNTIYF
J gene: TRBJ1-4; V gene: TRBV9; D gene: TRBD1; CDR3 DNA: TGTGCCAGCAGCGGGGATACAGGGGGCGAGGAAAAACTGTTTTTT; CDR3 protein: CASSGDTGGEEKLFF